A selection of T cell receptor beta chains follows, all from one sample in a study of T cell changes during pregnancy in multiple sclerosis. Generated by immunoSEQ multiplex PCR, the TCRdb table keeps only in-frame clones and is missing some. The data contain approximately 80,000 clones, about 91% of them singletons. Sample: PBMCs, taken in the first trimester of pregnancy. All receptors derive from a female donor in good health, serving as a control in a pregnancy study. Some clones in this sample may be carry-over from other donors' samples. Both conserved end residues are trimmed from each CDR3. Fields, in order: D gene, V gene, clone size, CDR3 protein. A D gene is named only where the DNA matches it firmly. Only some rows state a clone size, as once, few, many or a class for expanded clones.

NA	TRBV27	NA	ASSLEPSGELF
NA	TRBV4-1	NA	ASGQYTGELF
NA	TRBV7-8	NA	ASSPTDGSDEAF
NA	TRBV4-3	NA	ASSQGEGNGNEKLF
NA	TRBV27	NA	ASSLSGAGNTIY
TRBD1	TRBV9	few	ASSVGGTGVGEQY
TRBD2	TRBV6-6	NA	ASTPGVAGERF
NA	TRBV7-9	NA	ASSFPGTYEQY
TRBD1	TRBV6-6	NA	ASSDRVLGNTIY
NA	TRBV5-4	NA	ASSGGPIAKNIQY
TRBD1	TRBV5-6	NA	ASSLTGGLYEQY
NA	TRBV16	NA	ASSKGDGPKKKLF
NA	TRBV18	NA	ASSPLQETEAF
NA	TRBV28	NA	ASSLMWTDTYPMNTEAF
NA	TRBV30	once	AWSAGETLH
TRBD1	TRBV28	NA	ASSWPDRGNSYEQY
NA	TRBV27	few	ASQAGNTEAF
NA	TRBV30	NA	AWSSGSSSTDTQY
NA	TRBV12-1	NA	ASDSFYNEQF
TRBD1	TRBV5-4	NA	ASSWGTETYEQY
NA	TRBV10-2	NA	ASRSGGRNEQY
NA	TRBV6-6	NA	ASSYSQWGADTQY
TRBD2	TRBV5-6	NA	ASSSGLGLAADTQY
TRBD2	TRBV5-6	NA	ASTPEAGGYYEQY
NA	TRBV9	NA	ASSAVPYEQY
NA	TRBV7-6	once	ASSPGEVRGNQPQH
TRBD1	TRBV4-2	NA	ASSQDWGQQNEKLF
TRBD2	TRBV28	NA	ASSQEGGPRNIQY